This TCR beta chain was recovered during a study of chemoradiotherapy in HPV16-positive cancers. General study results and limits: Candidate HPV-specific clones and E7-related TCR motifs grew in tumor during treatment.

A word on this clone: Its antigen is unidentified.

Using immunoSEQ multiplex PCR, the repertoire was profiled, and TCRdb retains in-frame clones only, with some absent. Of about 17,000 clones detected, approximately 91% appear once; the ten largest clones hold roughly 13%. The germline V gene has CDR1 LNHNV and CDR2 YYDKDF (reference sequence). V lost 5 bases and J lost 6, with 23 bases in between. The CDR3 is made up of 16 amino acids. Sequencing used blood, obtained from a patient who underwent chemoradiotherapy. The receptor comes from a human donor with HPV-associated anogenital cancer. This chain connects TRBV15 to TRBJ2-7, with a weak D call TRBD1 (5 bases). CDR3: CATSSEALDARGEQYF. The CDR3 DNA sequence: TGTGCCACCAGCTCAGAGGCCTTAGACGCTAGGGGCGAGCAGTACTTC.